This T cell receptor beta chain stems from a study of Graves' ophthalmopathy and Graves' hyperthyroidism. A note on this clonotype: What it binds is not known.

The germline gives CDR1 SGHTA, CDR2 FQGNSA. CDR3 length equals 15 residues. Trimming stripped 1 base from V and 3 bases from J, with 9 bases between. Other autoimmune diseases, uncontrolled infections, pregnancy or lactation ruled patients out of participation. As diagnostic evidence, clinical symptoms, serum thyroxine, TRAb, thyroid ultrasound and orbital computed tomography were relied upon. TCR beta CDR3 amplification used RNA transcripts. HTBI primers were used in a first-round RT-PCR, which preceded a second-round multiplex PCR. TCRdb ran MiXCR on the multiplex PCR reads and lists one entry per CDR3 protein. This table has 580,000 or so distinct CDR3 sequences, just under 40% appearing once. Findings and caveats of the study: Detection in blood was also observed for most expanded thyroid clonotypes above 0.001 frequency.

The rearrangement uses TRBV7-2 and TRBJ1-4; D not resolved. Material: peripheral blood or thyroid tissue (not recorded which). This clonotype was obtained from an adult man with Graves' hyperthyroidism. CDR3 protein: CASSLGRVPNEKLFF. CDR3 DNA sequence: TGTGCCAGCAGCTTAGGACGGGTCCCTAATGAAAAACTGTTTTTT. Full variable domain (outside the CDR3, taken from reference TRBV7-2 and TRBJ1-4): GAGVSQSPSNKVTEKGKDVELRCDPISGHTALYWYRQSLGQGLEFLIYFQGNSAPDKSGLPSDRFSAERTGGSVSTLTIQRTQQEDSAVYLCASSLGRVPNEKLFFGSGTQLSVL.